The TCR beta chain described here comes from a study of blood T cell repertoires in COVID-19 (dated by TCRdb to the early 2020s). In terms of the full investigation: Collaborator samples came from the United States, Italy and Spain and covered acute and convalescent phases of COVID-19. Where HLA class I and class II types were available, the types were taken from metadata supplied by the sample provider, not from assay-based typing. Subjects who had been exposed to COVID-19, were actively infected with it, or had recovered from it provided the deeply sampled blood TCRbeta repertoires that made up the dataset. Sample metadata almost always included a de-identified subject ID, COVID-19 status, age in years and sex. The repertoires were released in a freely available public database intended as a resource for research on the immune response to SARS-CoV-2. The material from the prospective study consisted of cDNA or gDNA derived from T cells, B-cell-depleted T cells, or PBMCs. Samples were obtained from the ongoing ImmuneRACE study (first 160 participants) and from 1,254 subjects provided by 6 global collaborators.

On this clone itself: Its antigen target is currently unknown. It has no much larger one-base neighbor in the sample; base qualities were not kept.

TCRbeta CDR3 regions were amplified from genomic DNA by means of the immunoSEQ Assay, a bias-controlled multiplex PCR. On the authors' methods: The number of nucleated cells in each sample was estimated from the amplification of reference gene primers within the assay. Sequence reads were collapsed and filtered to measure the absolute abundance of every unique TCRbeta CDR3 rearrangement. Productive Simpson clonality was computed per sample as the square root of Simpson's diversity index over productive rearrangements. The clones in this table, taken by TCRdb from immuneACCESS, are in-frame only. Not every clone is retained; where verified, under half of the shortfall comes from an unresolved V gene, and the cause of the rest is unknown. V and J calls and clone size come straight from that table; D and trimming were deduced from the DNA. A total of 150,000 to 200,000 clones appear in this sample, roughly nine tenths of them only once. Clones ranked in the top ten supply 18% of the sample.

Here is what the overall study found, with its caveats: The quantity of clinical and demographic metadata differed by source and by participant and was supplied without curation.

Sequences MDHEN (CDR1) and SYDVKM (CDR2) are obtained from the germline V gene. Germline trimming amounts to 10 bases on V and 0 bases on J, with 5 as the count of junction bases outside the gene matches. There are 15 amino acids in the CDR3, from cysteine to phenylalanine inclusive. Only the CDR3 DNA stays, 45 bases, in frame from base 1. Whole blood was collected in K2EDTA tubes by collaborating institutions according to the institutions' own protocols. For TCRbeta analysis, collaborators shipped samples as frozen whole blood, isolated PBMCs, or DNA extracted from either of those sample types. Material for sequencing was peripheral blood. This receptor chain uses TRBV28 and TRBJ2-6; 8 central nucleotides agree with TRBD1. The TCR comes from a man aged 60 to 75 with active or convalescent COVID-19. The CDR3 sequence is CAIGQGYSGANVLTF. The sequenced DNA is TGTGCCATCGGACAGGGCTACTCTGGGGCCAACGTCCTGACTTTC.